These T cell receptor beta chains were read from a single sample in a study of T-cell memory formation after mild COVID-19. TCRdb analysed the 5' RACE reads with MiXCR anew, one entry per CDR3 protein. The table has roughly 400,000 distinct CDR3 sequences, less than 25% seen once. Sequenced: PBMCs or a T cell subset sorted from them (not recorded which). The receptors here all came from an adult woman who had mild COVID-19 (a few samples of this study predate the infection). Cell type and time point are not known. Each CDR3 is given with its conserved first and last residue. The D gene is left open where the match is weak. The size entry is marked missing in some rows and otherwise reads once, few, many or a size class.

v_call: TRBV12-3/TRBV12-4; j_call: TRBJ1-2; d_call: NA; clone_size: NA; cdr3_nt: TGTGCCAGCAGTTTAGCAGGGCTTTCCTATGGCTACACCTTC; cdr3_aa: CASSLAGLSYGYTF
v_call: TRBV20-1; j_call: TRBJ1-2; d_call: TRBD1; clone_size: few; cdr3_nt: TGCAGTGCTAGGAATCTTGGACAGGGCTACGGCTACACCTTC; cdr3_aa: CSARNLGQGYGYTF
v_call: TRBV7-2; j_call: TRBJ1-1; d_call: NA; clone_size: few; cdr3_nt: TGTGCCAGCAGCTTAGCGCTTCCGGTGAACACTGAAGCTTTCTTT; cdr3_aa: CASSLALPVNTEAFF
v_call: TRBV12-3/TRBV12-4; j_call: TRBJ2-2; d_call: TRBD2; clone_size: NA; cdr3_nt: TGTGCCAGCAGTACCGTTCCCGGGGGGGCGAACGGGGAGCTGTTTTTT; cdr3_aa: CASSTVPGGANGELFF
v_call: TRBV20-1; j_call: TRBJ2-1; d_call: TRBD2; clone_size: NA; cdr3_nt: TGCAGTGCTAGAGATAGCGGGAGTCACAATGAGCAGTTCTTC; cdr3_aa: CSARDSGSHNEQFF
v_call: TRBV30; j_call: TRBJ2-7; d_call: NA; clone_size: many; cdr3_nt: TGTGCCTGGAGTGTGAGGACTCATAGCTCCTACGAGCAGTACTTC; cdr3_aa: CAWSVRTHSSYEQYF
v_call: TRBV6-5; j_call: TRBJ2-1; d_call: NA; clone_size: NA; cdr3_nt: TGTGCCAGCAGTCGGATGGCGGGGACGATAGGCTCCTACAATGAGCAGTTCTTC; cdr3_aa: CASSRMAGTIGSYNEQFF
v_call: TRBV6-5; j_call: TRBJ1-5; d_call: NA; clone_size: NA; cdr3_nt: TGTGCCAGCAGCCGGGCAGGGGGCAATCAGCCCCAGCATTTT; cdr3_aa: CASSRAGGNQPQHF
v_call: TRBV2; j_call: TRBJ1-2; d_call: TRBD1; clone_size: NA; cdr3_nt: TGTGCCAGAAAAGGCCCCGACAGGGATATAGACTATGGCTACACCTTC; cdr3_aa: CARKGPDRDIDYGYTF
v_call: TRBV4-1; j_call: TRBJ1-6; d_call: NA; clone_size: NA; cdr3_nt: TGCGCCAGCAGCCAGGAGGATAATCCTAATTCACCCCTCCACTTT; cdr3_aa: CASSQEDNPNSPLHF
v_call: TRBV20-1; j_call: TRBJ1-6; d_call: TRBD1; clone_size: few; cdr3_nt: TGCAGTGCTAGAGATAGTACAGGGGGTCGTTCACCCCTCCACTTT; cdr3_aa: CSARDSTGGRSPLHF
v_call: TRBV19; j_call: TRBJ1-5; d_call: TRBD1; clone_size: NA; cdr3_nt: TGTGCCAGTAGTATTTCGGCAGGGGGCTACAATCAGCCCCAGCATTTT; cdr3_aa: CASSISAGGYNQPQHF
v_call: TRBV4-1; j_call: TRBJ2-7; d_call: TRBD2; clone_size: few; cdr3_nt: TGCGCCAGCAGCCACCTTTTAGCGGGAACTAGCTCCTACGAGCAGTACTTC; cdr3_aa: CASSHLLAGTSSYEQYF
v_call: TRBV11-3; j_call: TRBJ2-3; d_call: NA; clone_size: few; cdr3_nt: TGTGCCAGCAGCTTAGATCACAGAATAAGCACAGATACGCAGTATTTT; cdr3_aa: CASSLDHRISTDTQYF
v_call: TRBV20-1; j_call: TRBJ2-7; d_call: TRBD2; clone_size: NA; cdr3_nt: TGCAGTGCTAGAGATAAACTAGCGGGGTTCCTCTACGAGCAGTACTTC; cdr3_aa: CSARDKLAGFLYEQYF
v_call: TRBV6-1; j_call: TRBJ2-7; d_call: NA; clone_size: NA; cdr3_nt: TGTGCCAGCAGTGAAGAGACGGCCAGCGGGCAGTACTTC; cdr3_aa: CASSEETASGQYF
v_call: TRBV15; j_call: TRBJ2-1; d_call: TRBD2; clone_size: NA; cdr3_nt: TGTGCCACCCTATTGGGTAGCGGGAGATCGGGGTGGGATGAGCAGTTCTTC; cdr3_aa: CATLLGSGRSGWDEQFF
v_call: TRBV7-2; j_call: TRBJ2-3; d_call: TRBD1; clone_size: few; cdr3_nt: TGTGCCAGCAGACTACAGGGGACGAGCACAGATACGCAGTATTTT; cdr3_aa: CASRLQGTSTDTQYF
v_call: TRBV7-3; j_call: TRBJ2-5; d_call: TRBD2; clone_size: NA; cdr3_nt: TGTGCCACCAGCTCCGGACTAGCGGCGGGTGAGACCCAGTACTTC; cdr3_aa: CATSSGLAAGETQYF
v_call: TRBV5-6; j_call: TRBJ2-7; d_call: NA; clone_size: NA; cdr3_nt: TGTGCCAGCAGCAGCTCCTATCGTTCGACCTACGAGCAGTACTTC; cdr3_aa: CASSSSYRSTYEQYF
v_call: TRBV29-1; j_call: TRBJ2-7; d_call: NA; clone_size: NA; cdr3_nt: TGCAGCGTTGACGCAGGGACGGAGTACGAGCAGTACTTC; cdr3_aa: CSVDAGTEYEQYF
v_call: TRBV24-1; j_call: TRBJ2-1; d_call: NA; clone_size: NA; cdr3_nt: TGTGCCACCAGGAGGACAGGGAGGGACAATGAGCAGTTCTTC; cdr3_aa: CATRRTGRDNEQFF
v_call: TRBV5-6; j_call: TRBJ2-1; d_call: TRBD2; clone_size: few; cdr3_nt: TGTGCCAGCATAGAGCGGGGGTATGTCAATGAGCAGTTCTTC; cdr3_aa: CASIERGYVNEQFF
v_call: TRBV20-1; j_call: TRBJ2-1; d_call: NA; clone_size: few; cdr3_nt: TGCAGCTCTCCCCGGGAGTCCTACAATGAGCAGTTCTTC; cdr3_aa: CSSPRESYNEQFF
v_call: TRBV2; j_call: TRBJ2-5; d_call: NA; clone_size: many; cdr3_nt: TGTGCCAGCCGGCTGAATCAAGAGACCCAGTACTTC; cdr3_aa: CASRLNQETQYF
v_call: TRBV29-1; j_call: TRBJ1-4; d_call: TRBD1; clone_size: NA; cdr3_nt: TGCAGCGTTGCCGACAGGGGGTTTGAAAAACTGTTTTTT; cdr3_aa: CSVADRGFEKLFF
v_call: TRBV6-5; j_call: TRBJ1-1; d_call: TRBD1; clone_size: few; cdr3_nt: TGTGCCAGCAGTCGACAGGGTTCGAGCACTGAAGCTTTCTTT; cdr3_aa: CASSRQGSSTEAFF
v_call: TRBV4-1; j_call: TRBJ2-7; d_call: NA; clone_size: few; cdr3_nt: TGCGCCAGCAGCCAAGGCTACGGCCCTTCGAGCGAGCAGTACTTC; cdr3_aa: CASSQGYGPSSEQYF
v_call: TRBV10-3; j_call: TRBJ2-7; d_call: NA; clone_size: few; cdr3_nt: TGTGCCATCAGTAGCGCCGAGACCTACGAGCAGTACTTC; cdr3_aa: CAISSAETYEQYF
v_call: TRBV5-1; j_call: TRBJ1-1; d_call: NA; clone_size: NA; cdr3_nt: TGCGCCAGCAGCTTAATGGGGAGGGTCACTGAAGCTTTCTTT; cdr3_aa: CASSLMGRVTEAFF
v_call: TRBV7-9; j_call: TRBJ2-3; d_call: NA; clone_size: many; cdr3_nt: TGTGCCAGCAGCCTAACGGCAGATACGCAGTATTTT; cdr3_aa: CASSLTADTQYF
v_call: TRBV15; j_call: TRBJ2-5; d_call: NA; clone_size: many; cdr3_nt: TGTGCCTCTGCTTCAGGGGATGTCGAGACCCAGTACTTC; cdr3_aa: CASASGDVETQYF
v_call: TRBV19; j_call: TRBJ1-6; d_call: NA; clone_size: few; cdr3_nt: TGTGCCAGTAACTCCGGGACTCTCTATAATTCACCCCTCCACTTT; cdr3_aa: CASNSGTLYNSPLHF
v_call: TRBV7-9; j_call: TRBJ1-6; d_call: TRBD1; clone_size: few; cdr3_nt: TGTGCCAGCAGCTCTAACCGGGACAGCTCCTATAATTCACCCCTCCACTTT; cdr3_aa: CASSSNRDSSYNSPLHF
v_call: TRBV14; j_call: TRBJ1-1; d_call: TRBD1; clone_size: NA; cdr3_nt: TGTGCCAGCAGCCAAGTCAAGACAGGGGATATCGCCGGAAACACTGAAGCTTTCTTT; cdr3_aa: CASSQVKTGDIAGNTEAFF
v_call: TRBV7-9; j_call: TRBJ2-1; d_call: NA; clone_size: NA; cdr3_nt: TGTGCCAGCAGCTTTACCGGGCCAGGGGGGTCAGGAAGCGCGTCCTACAATGAGCAGTTCTTC; cdr3_aa: CASSFTGPGGSGSASYNEQFF
v_call: TRBV3-1; j_call: TRBJ1-2; d_call: NA; clone_size: NA; cdr3_nt: TGTGCCAGCAGCCTACCGGGAGCTAACTATGGCTACACCTTC; cdr3_aa: CASSLPGANYGYTF
v_call: TRBV12-3/TRBV12-4; j_call: TRBJ2-7; d_call: TRBD2; clone_size: NA; cdr3_nt: TGTGCCAGCAGTTCTACCCCGGGGGGTCAGTACTTC; cdr3_aa: CASSSTPGGQYF
v_call: TRBV20-1; j_call: TRBJ1-1; d_call: NA; clone_size: many; cdr3_nt: TGCAGTGCTAGAGGGTCCTTGCGGACCGCCGAAGGCACTGAAGCTTTCTTT; cdr3_aa: CSARGSLRTAEGTEAFF
v_call: TRBV11-3; j_call: TRBJ2-1; d_call: TRBD2; clone_size: NA; cdr3_nt: TGTGCCAGCAGCTTAGTCACTAGCGGGAGAAGGTATGAGCAGTTCTTC; cdr3_aa: CASSLVTSGRRYEQFF
v_call: TRBV19; j_call: TRBJ2-3; d_call: TRBD1; clone_size: NA; cdr3_nt: TGTGCCAGTAGTATGTGGACAGGGAAAACAGATACGCAGTATTTT; cdr3_aa: CASSMWTGKTDTQYF
v_call: TRBV5-1; j_call: TRBJ2-3; d_call: NA; clone_size: NA; cdr3_nt: TGCGCCAGCAGCCCCTCGGTTGGCGGGATGGGGGCAGATACGCAGTATTTT; cdr3_aa: CASSPSVGGMGADTQYF
v_call: TRBV24-1; j_call: TRBJ2-6; d_call: TRBD1; clone_size: few; cdr3_nt: TGTGCCACCAGTGACCAGGGACAGGGGGGGATATCTGGGGCCAACGTCCTGACTTTC; cdr3_aa: CATSDQGQGGISGANVLTF
v_call: TRBV20-1; j_call: TRBJ2-3; d_call: NA; clone_size: NA; cdr3_nt: TGCAGTGCTACCCCGGGCCCAGCAAAGGATACGCAGTATTTT; cdr3_aa: CSATPGPAKDTQYF
v_call: TRBV3-1; j_call: TRBJ2-7; d_call: NA; clone_size: NA; cdr3_nt: TGTGCCAGCAGCCTTTCCCAGGGGATGGGGTACGAGCAGTACTTC; cdr3_aa: CASSLSQGMGYEQYF
v_call: TRBV20-1; j_call: TRBJ1-2; d_call: NA; clone_size: NA; cdr3_nt: TGCAGTGCTAAGGTGCCAGACGGACGTAACTATGGCTACACCTTC; cdr3_aa: CSAKVPDGRNYGYTF
v_call: TRBV20-1; j_call: TRBJ1-1; d_call: NA; clone_size: few; cdr3_nt: TGCAGTGGGCAGGGAGCGCCTGAAGCTTTCTTT; cdr3_aa: CSGQGAPEAFF
v_call: TRBV5-1; j_call: TRBJ1-1; d_call: TRBD1; clone_size: NA; cdr3_nt: TGCGCCAGCAGCTTGGGAGGGTGGTCGGACAGGCCGAACACTGAAGCTTTCTTT; cdr3_aa: CASSLGGWSDRPNTEAFF
v_call: TRBV20-1; j_call: TRBJ1-2; d_call: TRBD1; clone_size: NA; cdr3_nt: TGCAGTGCTAGCAGCGGGACAGCTAACTATGGCTACACCTTC; cdr3_aa: CSASSGTANYGYTF
v_call: TRBV6-2/TRBV6-3; j_call: TRBJ2-5; d_call: NA; clone_size: few; cdr3_nt: TGTGCCAGCAGCATGGTCGGGGAGACCCAGTACTTC; cdr3_aa: CASSMVGETQYF
v_call: TRBV7-6; j_call: TRBJ2-2; d_call: TRBD1; clone_size: NA; cdr3_nt: TGTGCCAGCAGCTTAGGGACGACAGGGAAGGCCGGGGAGCTGTTTTTT; cdr3_aa: CASSLGTTGKAGELFF
v_call: TRBV4-3; j_call: TRBJ2-3; d_call: TRBD2; clone_size: few; cdr3_nt: TGCGCCAGCAGCCAATTAGCGGGACCGAACCCAGATACGCAGTATTTT; cdr3_aa: CASSQLAGPNPDTQYF
v_call: TRBV12-3/TRBV12-4; j_call: TRBJ2-5; d_call: TRBD1; clone_size: NA; cdr3_nt: TGTGCCAGCAGTCCTCTTACAGGGGGCGGGGAGACCCAGTACTTC; cdr3_aa: CASSPLTGGGETQYF
v_call: TRBV19; j_call: TRBJ1-1; d_call: NA; clone_size: NA; cdr3_nt: TGTGCCAGTAGTATAAATGGTAGAGGGAAGGAGAACACTGAAGCTTTCTTT; cdr3_aa: CASSINGRGKENTEAFF
v_call: TRBV7-2; j_call: TRBJ2-5; d_call: TRBD2; clone_size: few; cdr3_nt: TGTGCCAGCAGCTTAGGCAGCGGGGGGAAAGAGACCCAGTACTTC; cdr3_aa: CASSLGSGGKETQYF